The 25 T cell receptor beta chains below come from one sample, sequenced in a study of identical twins. TCRdb called the 5' RACE reads again in MiXCR, with one record for every CDR3 protein. The sample lists about 1.7 million distinct CDR3 sequences, around a third occurring once. Sequencing was performed on cord blood. The receptors shown here come from a newborn girl in good health.

V usage is TRBV5-4 and J usage is TRBJ1-1; D is ambiguous. The CDR3 has 14 amino acids. Trimming stripped 6 bases from V and 6 bases from J, with 18 bases between. Germline V gene sequence: CDR1 SGHNT, CDR2 YYREEE (reference sequence). In DNA form, the CDR3 reads TGTGCCAGCAATGAAAAGGCTGGTGGCGCTGAAGCTTTCTTT. Amino acids: CASNEKAGGAEAFF.

This chain uses TRBV11-2 with TRBJ2-1, with 10 bases fitting TRBD2. J lost 4 bases, V lost 0 bases, and 15 bases had no gene match. There are 20 residues in the CDR3. CDR1 and CDR2 from the germline V gene are SGHAT and FQNNGV. CDR3 in DNA: TGTGCCAGCAGCTTAGATGCCCGTTGGCTAGCGGGGGACGGTTACAATGAGCAGTTCTTC. It is translated as CASSLDARWLAGDGYNEQFF.

The chain recombines TRBV4-1 with TRBJ1-1; 7 bases are a match to TRBD1. CDR3 length: 14 residues. V lost 3 bases to trimming and J lost 4 bases; unmatched junction nucleotides: 5. Germline V gene data show CDR1 as MGHRA and CDR2 as YSYEKL. CDR3 sequence: CASSHLQGGTEAFF. CDR3 nucleotide sequence: TGCGCCAGCAGCCATTTGCAGGGGGGCACTGAAGCTTTCTTT.

The chain uses TRBV7-2 and TRBJ1-2; 7 positions match TRBD1. Trimming at V came to 4 bases and at J to 4 bases, leaving 9 bases not matched to a gene. The CDR3 has 15 amino acids. CDR1 and CDR2 from the germline V gene are SGHTA and FQGNSA. DNA for the CDR3: TGTGCCAGCAGCTCGCCGGGACAGAGGGGCTATGGCTACACCTTC. This translates into CASSSPGQRGYGYTF.

In its sample, this clonotype was seen a few times. V usage is TRBV15 and J usage is TRBJ2-1, with D perhaps TRBD2 (5 bases). V gave up 1 base and J gave up 3 bases, with 13 bases separating them. The CDR3 covers 16 residues. Germline V gene sequence: CDR1 LNHNV, CDR2 YYDKDF (reference sequence). CDR3: CATSRVGLDYYNEQFF. DNA for the CDR3: TGTGCCACCAGCAGAGTAGGGCTAGACTACTACAATGAGCAGTTCTTC. Based on the CDR3 plus reference TRBV15 and TRBJ2-1, the full variable domain is DAMVIQNPRYQVTQFGKPVTLSCSQTLNHNVMYWYQQKSSQAPKLLFHYYDKDFNNEADTPDNFQSRRPNTSFCFLDIRSPGLGDTAMYLCATSRVGLDYYNEQFFGPGTRLTVL.

This clonotype was seen only a few times. This rearrangement joins TRBV9 to TRBJ1-1; D is uncertain. The CDR3 length is 13 residues. Trimming cost V 0 bases and J 4 bases, with 7 bases left between them. Germline V lookup: CDR1 SGDLS, CDR2 YYNGEE. The CDR3 spells CASSVVRFTEAFF. The CDR3 bases are TGTGCCAGCAGCGTAGTCCGGTTCACTGAAGCTTTCTTT.

This clonotype has a handful of counts. CDR3 DNA sequence: TGCAGTGCTAGTGGGACTAGCGGCTACCAATATTACAATGAGCAGTTCTTC. It yields the protein CSASGTSGYQYYNEQFF. This chain links TRBV20-1 with TRBJ2-1, with 11 positions matching TRBD2. Trimming at V came to 3 bases and at J to 4 bases, leaving 11 bases not matched to a gene. Germline V lookup: CDR1 DFQATT, CDR2 SNEGSKA (reference sequence). This CDR3 has 17 residues.

This clonotype appeared many times. An end of the junction does not agree with germline; a read error may underlie this. The chain couples TRBV5-1 to TRBJ2-3; no clear D gene. Germline V CDR1 and CDR2: SGHRS, YFSETQ. This CDR3 is 12 amino acids long. CDR3 region: CASSFRTDTQYF. The CDR3, as DNA: TGTGCCAGCAGCTTCCGCACAGATACGCAGTATTTT.

V is TRBV7-8 and J is TRBJ1-3; D ambiguous. Germline CDR1 reads SGHVS; CDR2 reads FQNEAQ. With 11 bases removed from V and 4 bases from J, the gap between germline ends came to 18 bases. The length of the CDR3 is 14 residues. This CDR3 reads CAGANHERGNTIYF. The CDR3 region has the DNA TGTGCCGGCGCTAACCACGAACGGGGAAACACCATATATTTT.

The gene calls are TRBV20-1 and TRBJ1-4; 7 bases map to TRBD1. Losses at the gene ends were 5 bases for V and 4 bases for J; bases not matched to a gene: 10. Germline CDR1 and CDR2: DFQATT and SNEGSKA (reference sequence). The CDR3 contains 15 residues. This chain's CDR3 is CSAGKPGQFNEKLFF. For the CDR3, the DNA is TGCAGTGCTGGGAAGCCGGGACAGTTTAATGAAAAACTGTTTTTT.

The chain's CDR3 is CAIGRLDSFYNEQFF. CDR3 bases: TGTGCCATCGGAAGACTAGACTCGTTTTACAATGAGCAGTTCTTC. The chain is built from TRBV10-3 and TRBJ2-1; D is perhaps TRBD2 (6 bases). CDR3 length: 15 residues. Looked up from germline, CDR1 is ENHRY and CDR2 is SYGVKD. Trimming removed 8 bases from V and 4 bases from J, with 18 bases in between.

The chain joins TRBV27 to TRBJ2-1; the D gene could be TRBD1 or TRBD2 (5 bases each). The CDR3 is 14 residues long. Trimming cost V 3 bases and J 6 bases, with 12 bases left between them. Germline V gene lookup returns CDR1 MNHEY and CDR2 SMNVEV (reference sequence). CDR3 in DNA: TGTGCCAGCAGTTTCGGGGCCCGCTTCAATGAGCAGTTCTTC. This sequence encodes CASSFGARFNEQFF.

The chain has TRBV24-1 and TRBJ1-2; D not certain. Trimming left V 1 base short and J 2 bases short, with 7 bases between. The CDR3 is made up of 14 amino acids. CDR1 KGHDR and CDR2 SFDVKD come from the germline V gene. The CDR3 region has the DNA TGTGCCACCAGTGATTTCGGCAAAAACTATGGCTACACCTTC. Translated: CATSDFGKNYGYTF.

This chain joins TRBV7-2 and TRBJ2-1; possible D gene TRBD1, 5 bases. Trimming removed 4 bases from V and 9 bases from J, with 13 bases in between. This CDR3 spans 13 amino acids. The V gene's germline CDR1 is SGHTA and CDR2 FQGNSA. The CDR3 is CASSSSGFTEQFF. In DNA, the CDR3 is TGTGCCAGCAGCTCGTCAGGGTTCACTGAGCAGTTCTTC.

V gene TRBV6-2 or TRBV6-3 combines with J gene TRBJ2-7, with D perhaps matching TRBD2 (6 bases). Germline V CDR1 and CDR2: MNHEY, SVGEGT. Deletions cut 0 bases from V and 4 bases from J, with 16 bases between. The CDR3 is 16 residues long. CDR3 region: CASSYSKGSGLYEQYF. In DNA form, the CDR3 reads TGTGCCAGCAGTTACTCGAAAGGTAGCGGACTTTACGAGCAGTACTTC.

In this sample, this clonotype turned up a few times. V usage is TRBV14 and J usage is TRBJ2-5; TRBD2 is a possible D gene (5 bases). The CDR3 covers 15 residues. V was shortened by 3 bases and J by 2 bases, with 13 bases between the two germline ends. Germline V gene lookup returns CDR1 SGHDN and CDR2 FVKESK. This CDR3 reads CASSHERPDQETQYF. CDR3 sequence (DNA): TGTGCCAGCAGCCACGAGCGGCCCGATCAAGAGACCCAGTACTTC.

This clonotype was counted only a few times. The V call is TRBV6-1, the J call TRBJ2-7; 9 nucleotides agree with TRBD1. The length of the CDR3 is 15 residues. Germline values: CDR1 MNHNS, CDR2 SASEGT. Trimming took 5 bases from V and 6 from J; bases not matched to a gene: 11. For the CDR3, the DNA is TGTGCCAGCAGTTCTCCGGGACAGGGACGTACCGAGCAGTACTTC. Its protein product is CASSSPGQGRTEQYF.

V and J are TRBV5-1 and TRBJ1-2, with D uncertain. Trimming stripped 0 bases from V and 4 bases from J, with 10 bases between. The germline V gene has CDR1 SGHRS and CDR2 YFSETQ. The CDR3 length is 14 residues. CDR3 DNA: TGCGCCAGCAGCTTGGGCAGTGTGGGCTATGGCTACACCTTC. It encodes CASSLGSVGYGYTF.

The genes are TRBV3-1 and TRBJ2-3; TRBD2 aligns across 10 bases. From germline, CDR1 is LGHDT and CDR2 YNNKEL (reference sequence). After removal of 0 bases from V and 0 bases from J, the junction contained 6 bases not matched to a gene. The CDR3 spans 18 residues. CDR3 bases: TGTGCCAGCAGCCAAGATCCAGAAGCGGGGGGGAGCACAGATACGCAGTATTTT. Protein: CASSQDPEAGGSTDTQYF.

On this clonotype itself: Being one base from a much bigger clone, this may be a read error. The rearrangement uses TRBV29-1 and TRBJ2-4, with TRBD1 identical over 9 bases. The CDR3 covers 13 residues. J lost 6 bases, V lost 4 bases, and 4 bases had no gene match. Per germline, CDR1 SQVTM and CDR2 ANQGSEA. CDR3 DNA: TGCAGCGTTGGGGCGGGACAGGGAAACATTCAGTACTTC. Its protein is CSVGAGQGNIQYF.

Details on this clonotype: A junction end diverges from the germline sequence, so it may reflect a read error. The chain combines TRBV9 with TRBJ1-2; 12 nucleotides agree with TRBD1. The CDR3 loop spans 19 amino acids. CDR1 is SGDLS and CDR2 is YYNGEE in the germline V gene. This CDR3 is CASSVDPRLRTGTGGGYIF. The CDR3 DNA reads TGTGCCAGCAGCGTAGATCCCCGCCTTCGGACCGGGACAGGGGGCGGCTACATCTTC.

This clonotype was found a few times. The chain combines TRBV7-9 with TRBJ2-1; D might be TRBD1 or TRBD2, each matching 5 bases. V shed 2 bases and J shed 4 bases, with 12 bases lying between them. The CDR3 spans 15 residues. In germline, CDR1 is SEHNR, CDR2 FQNEAQ (reference sequence). CDR3 sequence: CASSLKEGWYNEQFF. In nucleotides, the CDR3 is TGTGCCAGCAGCTTAAAAGAGGGGTGGTACAATGAGCAGTTCTTC.

The chain carries TRBV29-1 and TRBJ2-3; D call uncertain. The V end lost 5 bases, the J end lost 6 bases, and 15 bases lay between the germline ends. This CDR3 has 13 amino acids. Germline values: CDR1 SQVTM, CDR2 ANQGSEA. This CDR3 reads CSVYRVLRDTQYF. The CDR3 DNA is TGCAGCGTTTACCGGGTTTTGAGGGATACGCAGTATTTT.

Only a few counts were recorded for this clonotype. The rearrangement joins TRBV7-2 to TRBJ2-2, with D possibly TRBD1 on 5 matching bases. CDR3 length equals 13 residues. CDR1 and CDR2 (germline): SGHTA, FQGNSA. The germline V and J ends were trimmed by 7 bases and 5 bases, with 11 bases remaining between them. The CDR3 sequence is CASTRRGTGELFF. DNA for the CDR3: TGTGCCAGCACCAGAAGGGGTACCGGGGAGCTGTTTTTT.

This clonotype was found a few times. In DNA, the CDR3 is TGTGCCAGCAGTAAATTAGCGGGGGGGTTCCTCGATGAGCAGTTCTTC. Encoded protein: CASSKLAGGFLDEQFF. The rearrangement links TRBV12-3 or TRBV12-4 to TRBJ2-1, with 11 bases lining up with TRBD2. CDR3 length: 16 amino acids. The trim removed 5 bases at V and 8 bases at J, leaving 11 bases unmatched.